This entry lists 2 T cell receptor beta chains sequenced from one sample in a study of radiotherapy plus CTLA-4 blockade in lung cancer. Profiling relied on immunoSEQ multiplex PCR, and the TCRdb table lists in-frame clones only, not all of them. The sample consists of about 87,000 clones, approximately 86% of them appearing once. The specimen comprised peripheral blood, sampled from a patient treated with radiotherapy plus ipilimumab. These TCRs come from a human donor with non-small cell lung cancer that progressed on radiotherapy plus ipilimumab.

The CDR3 DNA is TGTGCCAGCAGCGAATTAACGGGACAGGGGAGGACTGAAGCTTTCTTT. Translating it yields CASSELTGQGRTEAFF. The rearrangement uses TRBV5-6 and TRBJ1-1; the match to TRBD1 covers 10 bases. Per the germline V gene, CDR1 is SGHDT and CDR2 is YYEEEE. The J segment lost 5 bases and the V segment lost 4 bases, leaving 11 bases of the junction unmatched. The CDR3 runs 16 residues.

This rearrangement joins TRBV18 to TRBJ2-1; D may be TRBD2 (6 bases). The CDR3 totals 15 residues. CDR1 is KGHSH, CDR2 LQKENI, per germline. Trimming took off 2 bases at V and 9 bases at J, with 17 bases between the two ends. CDR3 residues: CASSPGAGRPAEQFF. CDR3 nucleotides: TGTGCCAGCTCACCAGGGGCCGGGAGACCCGCTGAGCAGTTCTTC.